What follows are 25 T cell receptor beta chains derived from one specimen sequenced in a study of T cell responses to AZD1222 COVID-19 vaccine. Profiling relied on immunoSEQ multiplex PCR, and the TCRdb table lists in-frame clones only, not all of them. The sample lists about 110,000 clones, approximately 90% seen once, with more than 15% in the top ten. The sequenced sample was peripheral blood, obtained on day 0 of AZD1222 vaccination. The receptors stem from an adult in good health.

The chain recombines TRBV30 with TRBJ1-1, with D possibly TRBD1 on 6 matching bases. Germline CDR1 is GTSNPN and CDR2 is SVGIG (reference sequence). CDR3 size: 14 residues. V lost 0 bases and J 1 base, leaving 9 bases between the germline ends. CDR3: CAWSVGQPNTEAFF. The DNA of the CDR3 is TGTGCCTGGAGTGTAGGACAGCCGAACACTGAAGCTTTCTTT.

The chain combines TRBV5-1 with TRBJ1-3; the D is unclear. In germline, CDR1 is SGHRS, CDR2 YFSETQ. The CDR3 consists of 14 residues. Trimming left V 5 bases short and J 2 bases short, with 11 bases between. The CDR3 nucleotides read TGCGCCAGCAGAGTCGCAGACGCTGGAAACACCATATATTTT. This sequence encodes CASRVADAGNTIYF. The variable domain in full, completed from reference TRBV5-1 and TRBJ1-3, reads KAGVTQTPRYLIKTRGQQVTLSCSPISGHRSVSWYQQTPGQGLQFLFEYFSETQRNKGNFPGRFSGRQFSNSRSEMNVSTLELGDSALYLCASRVADAGNTIYFGEGSWLTVV.

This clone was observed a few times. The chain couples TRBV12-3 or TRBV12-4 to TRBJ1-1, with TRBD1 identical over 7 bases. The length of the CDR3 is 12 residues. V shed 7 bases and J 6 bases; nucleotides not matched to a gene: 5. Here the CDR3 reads CASIRQGAEAFF. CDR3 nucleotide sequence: TGTGCCAGCATTCGGCAGGGGGCTGAAGCTTTCTTT.

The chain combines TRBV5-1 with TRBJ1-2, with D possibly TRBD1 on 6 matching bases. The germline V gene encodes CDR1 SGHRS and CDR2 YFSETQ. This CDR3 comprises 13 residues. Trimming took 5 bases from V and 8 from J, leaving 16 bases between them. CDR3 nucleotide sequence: TGCGCCAGCAGAGGCGGGCCTCAGGGGGGCTACACCTTC. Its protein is CASRGGPQGGYTF.

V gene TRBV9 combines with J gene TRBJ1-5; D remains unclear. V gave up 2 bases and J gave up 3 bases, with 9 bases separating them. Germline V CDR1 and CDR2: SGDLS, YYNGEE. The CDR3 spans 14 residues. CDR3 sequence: CASSVEDTNQPQHF. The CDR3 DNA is TGTGCCAGCAGCGTCGAAGACACCAATCAGCCCCAGCATTTT.

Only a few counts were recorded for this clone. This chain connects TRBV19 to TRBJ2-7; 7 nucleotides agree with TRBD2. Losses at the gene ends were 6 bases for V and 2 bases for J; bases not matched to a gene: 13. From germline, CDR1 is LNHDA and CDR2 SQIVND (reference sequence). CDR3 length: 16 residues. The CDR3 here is CASRPRGLAEAYEQYF. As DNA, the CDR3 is TGTGCCAGTAGACCCCGCGGGCTAGCGGAAGCCTACGAGCAGTACTTC.

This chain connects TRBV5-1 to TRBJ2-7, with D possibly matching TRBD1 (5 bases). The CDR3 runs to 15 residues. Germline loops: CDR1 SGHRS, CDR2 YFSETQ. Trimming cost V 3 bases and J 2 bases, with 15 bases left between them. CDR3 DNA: TGCGCCAGCAGCTGCTCAGGGATTGCTGCCTACGAGCAGTACGTC. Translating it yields CASSCSGIAAYEQYV.

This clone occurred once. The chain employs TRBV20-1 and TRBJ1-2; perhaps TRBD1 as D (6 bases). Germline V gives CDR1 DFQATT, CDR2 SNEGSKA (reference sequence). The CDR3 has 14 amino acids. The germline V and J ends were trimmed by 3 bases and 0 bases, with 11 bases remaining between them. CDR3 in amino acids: CSASLDSPNYGYTF. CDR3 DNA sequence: TGCAGTGCTAGTCTGGACAGCCCTAACTATGGCTACACCTTC.

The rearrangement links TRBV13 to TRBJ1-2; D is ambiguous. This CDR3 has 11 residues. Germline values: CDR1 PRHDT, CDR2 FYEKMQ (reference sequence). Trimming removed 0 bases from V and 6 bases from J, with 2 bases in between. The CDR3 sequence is CASSLGDGYTF. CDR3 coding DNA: TGTGCCAGCAGCTTAGGGGATGGCTACACCTTC. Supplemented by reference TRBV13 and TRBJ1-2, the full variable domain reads AAGVIQSPRHLIKEKRETATLKCYPIPRHDTVYWYQQGPGQDPQFLISFYEKMQSDKGSIPDRFSAQQFSDYHSELNMSSLELGDSALYFCASSLGDGYTFGSGTRLTVV.

CDR3 loop: CATGTGDTDTQYF. The CDR3 nucleotides read TGCGCCACCGGGACAGGAGACACAGATACGCAGTATTTT. V and J are TRBV5-1 and TRBJ2-3; 8 bases match TRBD1. From germline, CDR1 is SGHRS and CDR2 YFSETQ. The CDR3 runs 13 residues. Trimming took 9 bases from V and 2 from J; bases not matched to a gene: 5.

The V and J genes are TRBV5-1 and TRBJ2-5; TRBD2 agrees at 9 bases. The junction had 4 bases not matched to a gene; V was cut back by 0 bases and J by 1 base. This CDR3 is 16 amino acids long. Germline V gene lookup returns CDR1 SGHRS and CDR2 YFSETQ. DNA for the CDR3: TGCGCCAGCAGCTTGGCGGGTAGCGGGGGCCAAGAGACCCAGTACTTC. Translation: CASSLAGSGGQETQYF. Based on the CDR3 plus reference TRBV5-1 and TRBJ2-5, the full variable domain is KAGVTQTPRYLIKTRGQQVTLSCSPISGHRSVSWYQQTPGQGLQFLFEYFSETQRNKGNFPGRFSGRQFSNSRSEMNVSTLELGDSALYLCASSLAGSGGQETQYFGPGTRLLVL.

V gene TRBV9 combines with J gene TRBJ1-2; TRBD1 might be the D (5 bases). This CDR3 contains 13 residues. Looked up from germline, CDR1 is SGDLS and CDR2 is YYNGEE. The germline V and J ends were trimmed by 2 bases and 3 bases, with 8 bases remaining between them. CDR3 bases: TGTGCCAGCAGCGTTACAGGTTACTATGGCTACACCTTC. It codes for CASSVTGYYGYTF. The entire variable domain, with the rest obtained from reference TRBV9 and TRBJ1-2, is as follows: DSGVTQTPKHLITATGQRVTLRCSPRSGDLSVYWYQQSLDQGLQFLIQYYNGEERAKGNILERFSAQQFPDLHSELNLSSLELGDSALYFCASSVTGYYGYTFGSGTRLTVV.

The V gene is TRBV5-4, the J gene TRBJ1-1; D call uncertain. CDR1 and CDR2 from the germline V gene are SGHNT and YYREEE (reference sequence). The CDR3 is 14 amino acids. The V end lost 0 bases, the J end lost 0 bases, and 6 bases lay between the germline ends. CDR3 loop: CASSLASMNTEAFF. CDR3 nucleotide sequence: TGTGCCAGCAGCTTGGCCTCCATGAACACTGAAGCTTTCTTT.

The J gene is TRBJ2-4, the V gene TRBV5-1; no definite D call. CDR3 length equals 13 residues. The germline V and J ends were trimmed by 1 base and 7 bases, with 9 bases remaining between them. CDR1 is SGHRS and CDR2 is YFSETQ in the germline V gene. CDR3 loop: CASSLTSLNIQYF. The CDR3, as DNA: TGCGCCAGCAGCTTGACCAGTCTGAACATTCAGTACTTC.

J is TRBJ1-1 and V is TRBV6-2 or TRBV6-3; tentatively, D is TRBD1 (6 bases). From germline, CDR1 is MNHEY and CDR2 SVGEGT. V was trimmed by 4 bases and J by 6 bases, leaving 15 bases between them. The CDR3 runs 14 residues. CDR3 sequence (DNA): TGTGCCAGCAGTTTAGTGGGGGGGCCGGCTGAAGCTTTCTTT. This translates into CASSLVGGPAEAFF.

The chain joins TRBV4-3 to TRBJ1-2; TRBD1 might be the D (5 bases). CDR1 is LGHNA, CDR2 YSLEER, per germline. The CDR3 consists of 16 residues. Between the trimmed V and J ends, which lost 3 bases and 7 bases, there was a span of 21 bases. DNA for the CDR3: TGCGCCAGCAGCCATATCACCGGGACCAGCCTTGGTGGCTACACCTTC. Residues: CASSHITGTSLGGYTF.

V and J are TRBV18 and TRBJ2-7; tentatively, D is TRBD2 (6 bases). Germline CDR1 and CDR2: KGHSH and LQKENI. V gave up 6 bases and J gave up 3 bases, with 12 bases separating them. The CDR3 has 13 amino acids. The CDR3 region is CASSVTGDYEQYV. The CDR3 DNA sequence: TGTGCCAGCTCCGTGACGGGGGACTACGAGCAGTACGTC.

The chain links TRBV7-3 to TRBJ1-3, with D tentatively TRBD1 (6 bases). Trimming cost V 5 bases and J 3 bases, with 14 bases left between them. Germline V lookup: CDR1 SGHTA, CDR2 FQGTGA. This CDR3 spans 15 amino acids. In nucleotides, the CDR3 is TGTGCCAGCAGCACCGGGACACACGGTGGAAACACCATATATTTT. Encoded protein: CASSTGTHGGNTIYF.

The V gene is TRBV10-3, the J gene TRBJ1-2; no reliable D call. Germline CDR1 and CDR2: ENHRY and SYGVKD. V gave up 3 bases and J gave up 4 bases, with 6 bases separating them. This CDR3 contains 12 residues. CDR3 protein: CAISDGVYGYTF. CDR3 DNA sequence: TGTGCCATCAGTGATGGGGTCTATGGCTACACCTTC.

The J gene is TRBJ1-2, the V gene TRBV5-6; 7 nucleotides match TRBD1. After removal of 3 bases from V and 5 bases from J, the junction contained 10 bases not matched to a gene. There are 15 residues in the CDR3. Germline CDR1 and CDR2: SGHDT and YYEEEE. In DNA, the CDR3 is TGTGCCAGCAGCTCCTCCGAACAGGGGAGGTATGGCTACACCTTC. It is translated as CASSSSEQGRYGYTF.

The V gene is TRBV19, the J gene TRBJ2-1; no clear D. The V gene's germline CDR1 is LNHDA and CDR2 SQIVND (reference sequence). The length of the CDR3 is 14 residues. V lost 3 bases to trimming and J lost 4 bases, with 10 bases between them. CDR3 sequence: CASSISPNYNEQFF. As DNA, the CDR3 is TGTGCCAGTAGTATCTCACCGAATTACAATGAGCAGTTCTTC.

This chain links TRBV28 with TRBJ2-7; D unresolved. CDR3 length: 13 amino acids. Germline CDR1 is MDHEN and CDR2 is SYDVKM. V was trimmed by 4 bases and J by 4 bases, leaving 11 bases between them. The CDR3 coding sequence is TGTGCCAGCAGTTCCAATAATATTTACGAGCAGTACTTC. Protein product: CASSSNNIYEQYF. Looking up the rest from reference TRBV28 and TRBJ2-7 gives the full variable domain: DVKVTQSSRYLVKRTGEKVFLECVQDMDHENMFWYRQDPGLGLRLIYFSYDVKMKEKGDIPEGYSVSREKKERFSLILESASTNQTSMYLCASSSNNIYEQYFGPGTRLTVT.

As DNA, the CDR3 is TGTGCCACCAGGGCTAGCGGGAAACAAGAGACCCAGTACTTC. Translating gives CATRASGKQETQYF. The genes are TRBV24-1 and TRBJ2-5; 9 bases fit TRBD2. The CDR3 has 14 residues. V gave up 7 bases and J gave up 2 bases; unmatched junction bases: 4. CDR1 is KGHDR and CDR2 is SFDVKD in the germline V gene.

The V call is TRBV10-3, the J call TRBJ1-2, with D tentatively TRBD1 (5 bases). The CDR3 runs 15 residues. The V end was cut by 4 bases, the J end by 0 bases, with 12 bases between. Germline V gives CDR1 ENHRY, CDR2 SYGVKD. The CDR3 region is CAISGRDSTNYGYTF. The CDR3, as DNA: TGTGCCATCAGTGGGCGCGACAGCACTAACTATGGCTACACCTTC.

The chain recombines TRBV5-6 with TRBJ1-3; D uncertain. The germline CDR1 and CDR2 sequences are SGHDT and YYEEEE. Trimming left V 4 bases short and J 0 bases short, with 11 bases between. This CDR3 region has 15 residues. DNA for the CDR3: TGTGCCAGCAGCCTCCCCCTAAGCTCTGGAAACACCATATATTTT. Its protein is CASSLPLSSGNTIYF.